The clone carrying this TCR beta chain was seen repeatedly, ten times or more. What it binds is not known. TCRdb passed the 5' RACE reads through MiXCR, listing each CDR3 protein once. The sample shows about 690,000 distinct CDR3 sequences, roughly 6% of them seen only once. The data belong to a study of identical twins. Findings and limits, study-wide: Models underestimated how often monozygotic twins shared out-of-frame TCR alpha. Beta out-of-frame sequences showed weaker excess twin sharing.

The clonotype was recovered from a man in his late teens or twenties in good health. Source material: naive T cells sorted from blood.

In DNA, the CDR3 is TGTGCCAGCAGTTCGAGTACCCCGGGTTGGAATCAGCCCCAGCATTTT. Its translation is CASSSSTPGWNQPQHF. This chain connects TRBV12-3 or TRBV12-4 to TRBJ1-5; D is uncertain. V lost 4 bases and J 4 bases, leaving 17 bases between the germline ends. CDR3 length: 16 residues.